This T cell receptor (beta chain) originates from a study of T cells in women clearing cervical HPV infection. The data were produced by immunoSEQ multiplex PCR, yet TCRdb's version contains in-frame clones alone and is incomplete. The listing contains approximately 16,000 clones. What was sequenced was blood buffy coat. This TCR came from a woman aged 18-69 years with a cervical HPV16 infection that either progressed to CIN3+ or cleared (not recorded which).

This CDR3 is CASSGGTGGQPQHF. The covered CDR3 bases are TGTGCCAGCAGCGGTGGGACAGGGGGTCAGCCC. The gene calls are TRBV5-6 and TRBJ1-5; 11 bases are shared with TRBD1. Sequencing ends 3 residues short of the CDR3 end; the germline J gene provides the rest. The CDR3 has 14 amino acids. Germline trimming cut 4 bases from V and 6 bases from J; bases unmatched to any gene: 3. CDR1 SGHDT and CDR2 YYEEEE come from the germline V gene.